Each of the 15 T cell receptor beta chains below was sequenced from the same sample in a study of neurological immune-mediated disorders (dated by TCRdb to the late 2010s). The library was made by 5' RACE. Sequenced on an Illumina HiSeq 2500. TCRdb cleaned the public reads at Q25 with fastp, built clones with MiXCR and kept in-frame beta chains. Each entry is one CDR3 protein sequence, shown with its most common DNA and genes. The sample table records nearly 45,000 distinct CDR3 sequences; roughly 13% of these occur just once. The ten most abundant clones make up 1.3% of the sample. Sequencing was done on a sample of PBMCs. The origin of the receptors is a female donor in good health.

This clonotype has ten or more counts. The chain has TRBV20-1 and TRBJ1-5, with a tentative D call TRBD1 (6 bases). Between the trimmed V and J ends, which lost 2 bases and 0 bases, there was a span of 11 bases. In germline, CDR1 is DFQATT, CDR2 SNEGSKA (reference sequence). CDR3 size: 15 residues. This CDR3 reads CSARSGQSSNQPQHF. The CDR3 DNA reads TGCAGTGCTAGAAGCGGACAGTCTAGCAATCAGCCCCAGCATTTT.

This clonotype was picked up many times. The chain joins TRBV5-1 to TRBJ2-5, with 9 positions matching TRBD2. V dropped 5 bases and J dropped 1; count of bases not matched to a gene: 9. Looked up from germline, CDR1 is SGHRS and CDR2 is YFSETQ. This CDR3 region has 16 residues. CDR3 protein: CASRPPSGGPQETQYF. CDR3 bases: TGCGCCAGCAGGCCCCCCAGCGGGGGGCCCCAAGAGACCCAGTACTTC.

The sample holds many counts of this clonotype. The rearrangement links TRBV5-1 to TRBJ2-1; D unresolved. V dropped 5 bases and J dropped 7 bases, with 13 bases sitting between them. Germline CDR1 and CDR2: SGHRS and YFSETQ. The CDR3 spans 13 residues. In DNA, the CDR3 is TGCGCCAGCAGGTGGGGTATTGATAATGAGCAGTTCTTC. Protein product: CASRWGIDNEQFF.

This clonotype turned up a few times. The V gene is TRBV18, the J gene TRBJ2-7; weak D call: TRBD2 (5 bases). V lost 3 bases to trimming and J lost 5 bases, with 14 bases between them. Germline V CDR1 and CDR2: KGHSH, LQKENI. CDR3 size: 14 residues. CDR3 DNA sequence: TGTGCCAGCTCACCTCCGGGGTCCGGGAACGAGCAGTACTTC. Its protein is CASSPPGSGNEQYF.

This clonotype is categorized as medium-sized (0.01 to 0.1%). The rearrangement joins TRBV2 to TRBJ2-3, with D hard to call. Trimming cost V 4 bases and J 5 bases, with 7 bases left between them. The CDR3 length is 12 residues. Per the germline V gene, CDR1 is SNHLY and CDR2 is FYNNEI. The CDR3 coding sequence is TGTGCCAGCAGTGCGGCCCGAGATACGCAGTATTTT. It yields the protein CASSAARDTQYF.

Ten or more counts support this clonotype. This chain links TRBV20-1 with TRBJ2-7; 10 bases are a match to TRBD2. Losses at the gene ends were 5 bases for V and 2 bases for J; bases not matched to a gene: 6. The CDR3 is made up of 14 amino acids. Germline CDR1 reads DFQATT; CDR2 reads SNEGSKA (reference sequence). CDR3 amino acids: CSALRTSGTYEQYF. CDR3 nucleotides: TGCAGTGCTCTCAGGACTAGCGGAACCTACGAGCAGTACTTC.

This clonotype was detected many times. The rearrangement links TRBV29-1 to TRBJ2-2; either TRBD1 or TRBD2 may fit D (5 bases each). CDR1 is SQVTM, CDR2 ANQGSEA, per germline. This CDR3 is 18 amino acids long. V lost 7 bases, J lost 8 bases, and 32 bases lay in between. DNA for the CDR3: TGCAGCGCCCACGACCGTCCGGGACGCCCCGGGGAGCGGGGGGAGCTGTTTTTT. It encodes CSAHDRPGRPGERGELFF.

Comments on this clonotype: Mismatch with germline at one junction end may stem from a read error. V usage is TRBV20-1 and J usage is TRBJ1-1, with D possibly TRBD1 on 5 matching bases. Germline V gene lookup returns CDR1 DFQATT and CDR2 SNEGSKA (reference sequence). The CDR3 length is 12 residues. CDR3 DNA sequence: TGCAGTGCTAGCTGGGGGGTAACTGAAGCTCTCTTT. Translating gives CSASWGVTEALF.

Notes on this clonotype: This could be a read error, since a much larger clone is one nucleotide away. The rearrangement uses TRBV18 and TRBJ1-5; D not certain. CDR3 length equals 14 residues. The germline V gene has CDR1 KGHSH and CDR2 LQKENI. The CDR3 spells CASSGSLSNQPQNF. The CDR3 DNA reads as TGTGCCAGCTCAGGGTCCCTTAGCAATCAGCCCCAGAATTTT.

In its sample, this clonotype was seen a few times. This chain uses TRBV7-9 with TRBJ2-5; D remains unclear. The V end lost 5 bases, the J end lost 2 bases, and 12 bases lay between the germline ends. Germline V gene lookup returns CDR1 SEHNR and CDR2 FQNEAQ (reference sequence). CDR3 length: 14 amino acids. CDR3: CASSPRTPQETQYF. DNA of the CDR3: TGTGCCAGCAGCCCCCGGACGCCACAAGAGACCCAGTACTTC.

This clonotype was picked up many times. CDR3 bases: TGCAGCGTTGAACGGAACACTGAAGCTTTCTTT. It yields the protein CSVERNTEAFF. This chain uses TRBV29-1 with TRBJ1-1; no clear D. CDR1 SQVTM and CDR2 ANQGSEA come from the germline V gene. The CDR3 contains 11 residues. Trimming pared 2 bases from V and 1 base from J, leaving 2 bases between.

The table lists this clonotype with many counts. The chain employs TRBV25-1 and TRBJ1-1, with 7 bases fitting TRBD1. The CDR3 length is 13 residues. The V and J ends lost 3 bases and 6 bases, in that order; junction bases with no gene match: 4. Germline-derived CDR1 and CDR2 are MGHDK and SYGVNS. Written as DNA, the CDR3 is TGTGCCAGCAGTGACTACAGGGGTTCTGAAGCTTTCTTT. This sequence encodes CASSDYRGSEAFF.

This clonotype was counted many times. J is TRBJ2-2 and V is TRBV12-3 or TRBV12-4; D remains unclear. Trimming shortened V by 5 bases and J by 0 bases, and 7 bases separated the two germline ends. This CDR3 has 14 amino acids. The CDR3 protein is CASSRAANTGELFF. CDR3 DNA sequence: TGTGCCAGCAGTAGAGCAGCGAACACCGGGGAGCTGTTTTTT.

This clonotype showed up many times. DNA for the CDR3: TGCGCCAGCAGGGACAGGGAAGCTTTCTTT. It translates to CASRDREAFF. This chain joins TRBV10-2 and TRBJ1-1, with 7 nucleotides matching TRBD1. V was clipped by 6 bases and J by 8 bases; unmatched bases: 0. Per germline, CDR1 WSHSY and CDR2 SAAADI. This CDR3 comprises 10 residues.

This clonotype was detected many times. The genes are TRBV15 and TRBJ2-1, with TRBD2 matching 9 bases. This CDR3 comprises 15 residues. Trimming took 5 bases from V and 4 from J; bases not matched to a gene: 6. Germline CDR1 LNHNV, CDR2 YYDKDF (reference sequence). The CDR3 sequence is CATSPRLAGYNEQFF. The CDR3 DNA sequence: TGTGCCACCAGCCCCCGCCTAGCGGGATACAATGAGCAGTTCTTC. The variable domain in full, with the rest retrieved from reference TRBV15 and TRBJ2-1, is DAMVIQNPRYQVTQFGKPVTLSCSQTLNHNVMYWYQQKSSQAPKLLFHYYDKDFNNEADTPDNFQSRRPNTSFCFLDIRSPGLGDTAMYLCATSPRLAGYNEQFFGPGTRLTVL.